The T cell receptor beta chain described here comes from a study of cytomegalovirus exposure and HLA in healthy donors. This clone was detected only once. The CDR3 is 14 amino acids. V dropped 7 bases and J dropped 4 bases, with 16 bases sitting between them. Per the germline V gene, CDR1 is SGHRS and CDR2 is YFSETQ. A multiplex PCR was run with 60 Vbeta primers and 13 Jbeta primers. The data were produced by immunoSEQ multiplex PCR, yet TCRdb's version contains in-frame clones alone and is incomplete. The data hold under 100,000 clones, with 55% to 75% observed a single time. Input material: PBMCs. This TCR was recovered from a woman in her forties or fifties in good health and CMV-seropositive. The chain has TRBV5-1 and TRBJ2-3; D is perhaps TRBD2 (6 bases). The CDR3 spells CASYRDFLPDTQYF. The CDR3 nucleotides are TGCGCCAGCTACCGGGACTTCCTACCAGATACGCAGTATTTT.